The entry below describes one T cell receptor beta chain. The sample holds other DNA sequences that translate to the same CDR3. Profiling relied on immunoSEQ multiplex PCR, and the TCRdb table lists in-frame clones only, not all of them. The sample lists millions of clones, approximately 94% occurring once. The germline gives CDR1 SGHNT, CDR2 YENEEA. The CDR3 totals 14 residues. Trimming took 1 base from V and 2 from J, leaving 5 bases between them. This sample was included in a study of shared clonotypes between healthy human individuals. The receptor was derived from a man aged 18 to 29 in good health. Source material: naive CD4+ T cells sorted from blood. The subset is: CD45RA+ positively selected. J is TRBJ2-2 and V is TRBV11-3; D remains unclear. CDR3 sequence reads: CASSLGLNTGELFF. As DNA, the CDR3 is TGTGCCAGCAGCTTAGGCCTTAACACCGGGGAGCTGTTTTTT. The full variable domain, completed using reference TRBV11-3 and TRBJ2-2, is EAGVVQSPRYKIIEKKQPVAFWCNPISGHNTLYWYLQNLGQGPELLIRYENEEAVDDSQLPKDRFSAERLKGVDSTLKIQPAELGDSAVYLCASSLGLNTGELFFGEGSRLTVL.